Shown below are 25 T cell receptor beta chains from a single sample sequenced in a study of blood T cells in healthy people across ages. The use of a sample-barcoded 5' primer and a J-beta primer mix characterized a second PCR of roughly 6 to 12 cycles. TCRdb analysed the 5' RACE reads with MiXCR anew, one entry per CDR3 protein. The top ten hold around 2.1% of the sample, which has roughly 2 million distinct CDR3 sequences, about 50% seen once. Source material: blood. All receptors derive from a woman in her forties in good health.

V is TRBV27 and J is TRBJ2-1, with 8 positions matching TRBD1. Trimming at V came to 5 bases and at J to 1 base, leaving 7 bases not matched to a gene. Germline CDR1 reads MNHEY; CDR2 reads SMNVEV (reference sequence). The CDR3 loop spans 16 amino acids. CDR3 DNA sequence: TGTGCCAGCAGTCAGGGGACAGGACTGTCCTACAATGAGCAGTTCTTC. Translation: CASSQGTGLSYNEQFF.

This clonotype has just a few counts. The rearrangement joins TRBV7-2 to TRBJ2-5; possible D gene TRBD1, 5 bases. The better agreement between TRBJ2-7 and the DNA end casts doubt on the J call. Germline loops: CDR1 SGHTA, CDR2 FQGNSA. The CDR3 covers 13 residues. CDR3 region: CASSVVQGYEQYF. CDR3 coding DNA: TGTGCCAGCAGCGTAGTCCAGGGCTACGAGCAGTACTTC.

This clonotype was detected a few times. The genes are TRBV7-2 and TRBJ1-2, with D possibly TRBD1 on 5 matching bases. CDR3 length: 15 amino acids. Germline V gene sequence: CDR1 SGHTA, CDR2 FQGNSA. V lost 2 bases and J 3 bases, leaving 13 bases between the germline ends. In DNA form, the CDR3 reads TGTGCCAGCAGCTTAATCTCTAGGACACACTATGGCTACACCTTC. Its translation is CASSLISRTHYGYTF.

The V and J genes are TRBV20-1 and TRBJ2-6, with D perhaps matching TRBD1 (6 bases). CDR1 is DFQATT, CDR2 SNEGSKA, per germline (reference sequence). With 2 bases removed from V and 4 bases from J, the gap between germline ends came to 9 bases. The CDR3 extends over 14 amino acids. In DNA, the CDR3 is TGCAGTGCTAGACAGGGGTACGGGGCCAACGTCCTGACTTTC. Amino acid sequence: CSARQGYGANVLTF.

V and J are TRBV29-1 and TRBJ1-1; no definite D call. V shed 4 bases and J shed 0 bases, with 6 bases lying between them. Germline values: CDR1 SQVTM, CDR2 ANQGSEA. The CDR3 covers 12 residues. The CDR3 protein is CSVGEVNTEAFF. Here the CDR3 DNA reads TGCAGCGTTGGGGAGGTGAACACTGAAGCTTTCTTT.

This clonotype was detected only once. CDR3 sequence reads: CASSEAGKNYGYTF. In DNA, the CDR3 is TGTGCCAGCAGTGAGGCGGGGAAGAACTATGGCTACACCTTC. The chain carries TRBV25-1 and TRBJ1-2; D gene uncertain. Trimming removed 3 bases at V and 2 bases at J, with 10 bases between. There are 14 residues in the CDR3. Germline V gives CDR1 MGHDK, CDR2 SYGVNS.

This clonotype was seen a handful of times. The V and J genes are TRBV20-1 and TRBJ1-5; weak D call: TRBD1 (6 bases). The germline CDR1 and CDR2 sequences are DFQATT and SNEGSKA (reference sequence). The V end lost 3 bases, the J end lost 4 bases, and 13 bases lay between the germline ends. This CDR3 spans 14 amino acids. This CDR3 reads CSASPSRGNQPQHF. CDR3 DNA sequence: TGCAGTGCTAGTCCCAGCAGGGGTAATCAGCCCCAGCATTTT.

This clonotype has a count of ten or more. The chain combines TRBV6-5 with TRBJ2-7; unclear D gene. Trimming shortened V by 2 bases and J by 3 bases, and 8 bases separated the two germline ends. Germline-derived CDR1 and CDR2 are MNHEY and SVGAGI. This CDR3 comprises 13 residues. The CDR3 reads CASSYGPSYEQYF. In DNA, the CDR3 is TGTGCCAGCAGTTACGGACCCAGCTACGAGCAGTACTTC.

This clonotype was seen more than once but under ten times. This chain connects TRBV7-9 to TRBJ2-5; D tentatively reads TRBD1 or TRBD2 (5 bases each). Deletions cut 5 bases from V and 5 bases from J, with 21 bases between. CDR3 size: 16 residues. CDR1 is SEHNR and CDR2 is FQNEAQ in the germline V gene (reference sequence). This CDR3 reads CASSLKRGTVHETQYF. CDR3 sequence (DNA): TGTGCCAGCAGCCTCAAGAGGGGAACAGTTCACGAGACCCAGTACTTC.

The CDR3 nucleotides read TGTGCCAGCAGCTCACAGGGGTACGGGTACGAGCAGTACTTC. It translates to CASSSQGYGYEQYF. The V gene is TRBV7-2, the J gene TRBJ2-5; 7 bases are a match to TRBD1. TRBJ2-7 matches the DNA end more closely, so the J call is doubtful. Germline loops: CDR1 SGHTA, CDR2 FQGNSA. The CDR3 is 14 residues long.

J is TRBJ1-4 and V is TRBV7-6; D not resolved. Germline V lookup: CDR1 SGHVS, CDR2 FNYEAQ. Trimming took off 8 bases at V and 8 bases at J, with 15 bases between the two ends. CDR3 length: 13 residues. DNA for the CDR3: TGTGCCAGCTCTGACGGAGGAGGAGAAAAACTGTTTTTT. It codes for CASSDGGGEKLFF.

The chain recombines TRBV24-1 with TRBJ2-3; TRBD2 agrees at 11 bases. J lost 1 base, V lost 3 bases, and 2 bases had no gene match. This CDR3 spans 16 amino acids. The germline V gene encodes CDR1 KGHDR and CDR2 SFDVKD. The CDR3 sequence is CATSDLAGGRTDTQYF. For the CDR3, the DNA is TGTGCCACCAGTGATCTAGCGGGGGGACGCACAGATACGCAGTATTTT.

The rearrangement uses TRBV12-3 or TRBV12-4 and TRBJ1-2; 11 bases match TRBD1. The ends lost 8 bases at V and 5 bases at J; junction bases unmatched: 7. This CDR3 has 14 residues. The CDR3 spells CASARDRGFYGYTF. The CDR3 region has the DNA TGTGCCAGCGCGCGGGACAGGGGGTTTTATGGCTACACCTTC.

This clonotype was observed a few times. The V call is TRBV9, the J call TRBJ2-3, with D uncertain. The CDR3 consists of 13 residues. The V gene's germline CDR1 is SGDLS and CDR2 YYNGEE. V lost 4 bases to trimming and J lost 6 bases, with 12 bases between them. CDR3 coding DNA: TGTGCCAGCAGCCGTGAGCTAAGCGATACGCAGTATTTT. Translated: CASSRELSDTQYF.

The chain joins TRBV20-1 to TRBJ1-6; no firm D call. This CDR3 contains 19 residues. V shed 3 bases and J shed 5 bases, with 26 bases lying between them. Germline-derived CDR1 and CDR2 are DFQATT and SNEGSKA (reference sequence). The CDR3 coding sequence is TGCAGTGCTAGTCCCCCTAGGTGGTCCCTTAGCCTCGATAATTCACCCCTCCACTTT. Amino acids: CSASPPRWSLSLDNSPLHF.

The V and J genes are TRBV6-2 or TRBV6-3 and TRBJ2-1; 7 bases line up with TRBD1. The CDR3 spans 13 residues. Germline V CDR1 and CDR2: MNHEY, SVGEGT. V dropped 1 base and J dropped 13; count of bases not matched to a gene: 7. Here the CDR3 DNA reads TGTGCCAGCAGTTACTTGCGGCAGGGGGAACAGTTCTTC. Its protein product is CASSYLRQGEQFF.

The rearrangement uses TRBV20-1 and TRBJ2-5, with TRBD2 matching 9 bases. This CDR3 spans 18 amino acids. V was pared by 1 base and J by 5 bases, with 17 bases of the junction left unmatched. Germline loops: CDR1 DFQATT, CDR2 SNEGSKA (reference sequence). CDR3 coding DNA: TGCAGTGCTAGAGGTGGGCCGCGAGCGGGGGGACTCCTGGAGACCCAGTACTTC. The encoded protein is CSARGGPRAGGLLETQYF.

V and J are TRBV28 and TRBJ2-7, with D perhaps TRBD1 or TRBD2 (5 bases each). This CDR3 spans 15 amino acids. Per germline, CDR1 MDHEN and CDR2 SYDVKM. The V gene lost 6 bases and the J gene lost 7 bases, with 22 bases spanning the gap. The CDR3 region has the DNA TGTGCCAGCAGACCGGGGCCAGTATCCTACAATGAGCAGTACTTC. It codes for CASRPGPVSYNEQYF.

This chain uses TRBV18 with TRBJ1-2; no definite D call. Germline V gene lookup returns CDR1 KGHSH and CDR2 LQKENI. V shed 5 bases and J shed 1 base, with 17 bases lying between them. There are 16 residues in the CDR3. This CDR3 is CASSSSRSNFNYGYTF. In nucleotides, the CDR3 is TGTGCCAGCTCATCTAGTAGAAGCAACTTTAACTATGGCTACACCTTC.

The V call is TRBV28, the J call TRBJ2-5; TRBD1 might be the D (6 bases). The CDR3 consists of 15 residues. Per the germline V gene, CDR1 is MDHEN and CDR2 is SYDVKM. The ends were cut back, 3 bases at V and 3 bases at J, with 14 bases in the middle. The CDR3 nucleotides read TGTGCCAGCAGTTTTTCAGGGGTCATCGAAGAGACCCAGTACTTC. This encodes CASSFSGVIEETQYF.

V is TRBV20-1 and J is TRBJ1-1; D gene unclear. Germline assignment: CDR1 DFQATT and CDR2 SNEGSKA (reference sequence). Trimming stripped 1 base from V and 5 bases from J, with 11 bases between. The CDR3 sequence is 13 residues long. CDR3 coding DNA: TGCAGTGCTAGAGCTTGGGGTCGGACTGAAGCTTTCTTT. The encoded protein is CSARAWGRTEAFF.

This clonotype appeared a few times. This CDR3 reads CASTMDRTNYGYTF. CDR3 bases: TGTGCCAGCACCATGGACAGGACTAACTATGGCTACACCTTC. J is TRBJ1-2 and V is TRBV7-2, with 7 bases aligning to TRBD1. Germline V gene data show CDR1 as SGHTA and CDR2 as FQGNSA. The CDR3 loop spans 14 amino acids. The junction had 5 bases not matched to a gene; V was cut back by 7 bases and J by 0 bases.

The chain recombines TRBV7-2 with TRBJ1-4; D is uncertain. Germline V gene lookup returns CDR1 SGHTA and CDR2 FQGNSA. This CDR3 spans 14 amino acids. V lost 5 bases, J lost 5 bases, and 12 bases lay in between. Here the CDR3 DNA reads TGTGCCAGCAGCCCGAGGCCGGGGAATGAAAAACTGTTTTTT. Translation gives CASSPRPGNEKLFF.

The chain joins TRBV6-1 to TRBJ1-5; possible D gene TRBD1, 5 bases. Trimming left V 8 bases short and J 1 base short, with 21 bases between. The CDR3 covers 17 residues. Germline assignment: CDR1 MNHNS and CDR2 SASEGT. The CDR3 sequence: CASRGSGINWSNQPQHF. The CDR3 DNA is TGTGCCAGCCGGGGGTCAGGGATTAATTGGAGCAATCAGCCCCAGCATTTT.

Ten or more counts support this clonotype. The genes are TRBV6-6 and TRBJ2-5, with D unresolved. CDR1 MNHNY and CDR2 SVGAGI come from the germline V gene (reference sequence). The CDR3 extends over 13 amino acids. Trimming took off 0 bases at V and 4 bases at J, with 6 bases between the two ends. The chain's CDR3 is CASSYSALETQYF. The CDR3 nucleotides are TGTGCCAGCAGTTACTCGGCGCTAGAGACCCAGTACTTC.